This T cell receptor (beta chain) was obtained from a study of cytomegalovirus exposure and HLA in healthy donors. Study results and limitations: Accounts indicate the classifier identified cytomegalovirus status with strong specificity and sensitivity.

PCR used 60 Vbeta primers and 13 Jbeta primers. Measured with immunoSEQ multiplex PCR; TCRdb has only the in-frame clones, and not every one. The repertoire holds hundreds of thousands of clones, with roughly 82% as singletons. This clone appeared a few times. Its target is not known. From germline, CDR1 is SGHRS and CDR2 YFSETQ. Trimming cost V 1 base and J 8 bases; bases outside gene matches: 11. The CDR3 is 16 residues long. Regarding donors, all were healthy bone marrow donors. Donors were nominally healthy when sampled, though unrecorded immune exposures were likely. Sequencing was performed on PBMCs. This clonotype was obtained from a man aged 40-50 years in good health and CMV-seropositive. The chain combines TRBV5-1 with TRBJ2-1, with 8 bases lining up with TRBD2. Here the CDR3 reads CASSLTPGLGFYEQFF. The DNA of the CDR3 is TGCGCCAGCAGCTTGACTCCGGGACTAGGTTTCTATGAGCAGTTCTTC. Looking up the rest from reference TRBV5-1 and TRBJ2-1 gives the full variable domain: KAGVTQTPRYLIKTRGQQVTLSCSPISGHRSVSWYQQTPGQGLQFLFEYFSETQRNKGNFPGRFSGRQFSNSRSEMNVSTLELGDSALYLCASSLTPGLGFYEQFFGPGTRLTVL.